This TCR beta chain was sequenced in a study of CD8 T cells in ankylosing spondylitis (TCRdb year 2017). About the full investigation: The study set out to find disease-linked TCR variants by profiling T cell receptor beta repertoires in ankylosing spondylitis patients and healthy donors. The full study cohort was made up of roughly 25 ankylosing spondylitis patients and more than 90 healthy donors. Samples of peripheral blood were taken, and for ankylosing spondylitis patients, synovial fluid was collected as well.

The full study reports these points: Some TCR beta motif variants had previously been reported in synovial fluid and blood of reactive arthritis patients, which suggested common disease-initiation mechanisms. A CD8+ phenotype was shown by the disease-linked clones, which were found at relatively low frequencies in peripheral blood. A TCR beta motif of 8 or 9 highly homologous amino acid variants appeared characteristic of blood from ankylosing spondylitis patients. The disease-linked clones were reported to be significantly enriched in matched synovial fluid samples from ankylosing spondylitis patients.

Instrument on record: Illumina HiSeq 2500. TCR beta libraries were prepared by quantitative 5'-RACE with molecular barcodes. Per the source publication's procedure: A new computational method based on a probabilistic model of VDJ rearrangement was used to identify disease-linked TCR variants. In TCRdb, the public reads were trimmed at Q25 with fastp and aligned with MiXCR, with productive beta chains retained. A single entry per CDR3 protein holds the most common genes and DNA from its merged rows. TCRdb's processing, not the authors' own work, is the source of the V and J calls. This sample holds around 280,000 distinct CDR3 sequences; around 19% were observed only once. Roughly 8.3% of the sample lies in the top ten. From cysteine to phenylalanine, the CDR3 is 15 amino acids long. The retained sequence is limited to the CDR3, 45 bases, with the frame set at the first base. Germline trimming: 3 bases from V, 7 bases from J; junction bases outside gene matches: 8.

Note on this clonotype: It lacks a known antigen. The record has no base qualities; no much larger clone is one base away.

The clonotype was recovered from a male donor with ankylosing spondylitis or in good health (not recorded which). Sequences were obtained from blood, either unsorted or a sorted T cell fraction (not recorded which). The chain links TRBV12-3 or TRBV12-4 with TRBJ2-1; 8 nucleotides in the junction match TRBD2. The base sequence is TGTGCCAGCAGTTTTGGGACGGGAGGGACGAATGAGCAGTTCTTC. This translates into CASSFGTGGTNEQFF.